This TCR beta chain stems from a study of blood T cells in healthy people across ages. Notes on the study in general: Whereas aged donors had fewer naive CD4+ cells, long-lived donors had more of them and higher diversity. Bulk PBMC profiling left naive and antigen-experienced comparisons inconclusive.

About this clonotype itself: What it recognizes is unknown.

The authors isolated at least 6 million PBMCs per sample. Total RNA was isolated from each sample in quantities of at least 6 micrograms. With a J-beta primer mix and a sample-barcoded 5' primer, a second PCR ran 7 to 11 cycles. From the 5' RACE reads, TCRdb called clonotypes with MiXCR, one entry per CDR3 protein. The table lists roughly 700,000 distinct CDR3 sequences, around 49% of them singletons. The germline V gene encodes CDR1 SGHKS and CDR2 YYEKEE (reference sequence). There are 16 residues in the CDR3. V was pared by 1 base and J by 2 bases, with 14 bases between. The material sequenced was blood. The chain is built from TRBV5-5 and TRBJ2-3, with D uncertain. This clonotype was sampled from a woman between 55 and 75 years old in good health. In DNA, the CDR3 is TGTGCCAGCAGCTTGCTGGGTCCGCAGCACACAGATACGCAGTATTTT. Protein product: CASSLLGPQHTDTQYF.